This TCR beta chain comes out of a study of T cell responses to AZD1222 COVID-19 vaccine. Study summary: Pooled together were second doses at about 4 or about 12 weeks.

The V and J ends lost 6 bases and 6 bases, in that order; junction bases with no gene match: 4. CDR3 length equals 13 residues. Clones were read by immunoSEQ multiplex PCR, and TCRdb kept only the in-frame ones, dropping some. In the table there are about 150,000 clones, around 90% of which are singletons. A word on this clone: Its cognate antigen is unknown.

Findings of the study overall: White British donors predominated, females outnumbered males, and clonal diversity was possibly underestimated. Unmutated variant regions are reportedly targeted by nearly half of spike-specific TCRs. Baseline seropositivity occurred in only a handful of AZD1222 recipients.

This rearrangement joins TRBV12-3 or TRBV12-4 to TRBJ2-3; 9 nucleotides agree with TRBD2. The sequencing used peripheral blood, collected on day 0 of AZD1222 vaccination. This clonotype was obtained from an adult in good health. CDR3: CASRLAGTDTQYF. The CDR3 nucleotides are TGTGCCAGCAGGCTAGCGGGAACGGATACGCAGTATTTT.